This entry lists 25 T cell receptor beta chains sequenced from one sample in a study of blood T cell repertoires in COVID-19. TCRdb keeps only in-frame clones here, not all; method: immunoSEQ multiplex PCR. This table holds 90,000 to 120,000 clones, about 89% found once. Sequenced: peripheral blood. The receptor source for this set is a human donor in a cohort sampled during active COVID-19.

The CDR3 bases are TGTGCCAGCAGCCCGTTCGGGACAGGGCTGTACACCGGGGAGCTGTTTTTT. The encoded protein is CASSPFGTGLYTGELFF. V is TRBV9 and J is TRBJ2-2; 9 bases are a match to TRBD1. The germline gives CDR1 SGDLS, CDR2 YYNGEE. Trimming cost V 4 bases and J 3 bases; bases outside gene matches: 10. This CDR3 region has 17 residues.

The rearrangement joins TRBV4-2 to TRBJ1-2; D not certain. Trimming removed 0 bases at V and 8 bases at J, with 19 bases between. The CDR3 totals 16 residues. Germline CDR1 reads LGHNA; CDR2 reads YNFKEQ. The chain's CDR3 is CASSQDSAGGPGGYTF. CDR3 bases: TGTGCCAGCAGCCAAGATTCGGCAGGAGGTCCGGGAGGCTACACCTTC.

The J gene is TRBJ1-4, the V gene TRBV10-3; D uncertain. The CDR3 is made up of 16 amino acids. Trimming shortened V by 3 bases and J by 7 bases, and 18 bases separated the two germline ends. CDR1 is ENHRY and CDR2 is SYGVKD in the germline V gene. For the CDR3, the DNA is TGTGCCATCAGTGACCCCGGCCGGGGAGCGGGTGAAAAACTGTTTTTT. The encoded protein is CAISDPGRGAGEKLFF.

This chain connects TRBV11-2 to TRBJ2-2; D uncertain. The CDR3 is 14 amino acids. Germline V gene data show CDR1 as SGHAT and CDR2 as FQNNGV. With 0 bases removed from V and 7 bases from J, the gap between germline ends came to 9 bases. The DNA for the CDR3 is TGTGCCAGCAGCTTAGATCTTGCGGTCGGGGAGCTGTTTTTT. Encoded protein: CASSLDLAVGELFF.

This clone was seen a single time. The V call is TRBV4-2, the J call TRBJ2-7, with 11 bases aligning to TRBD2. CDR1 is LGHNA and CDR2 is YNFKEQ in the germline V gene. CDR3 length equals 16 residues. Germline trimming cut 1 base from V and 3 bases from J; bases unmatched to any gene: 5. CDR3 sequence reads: CASSQAGGLAGYEQYF. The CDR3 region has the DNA TGTGCCAGCAGCCAAGCCGGTGGACTAGCGGGCTACGAGCAGTACTTC.

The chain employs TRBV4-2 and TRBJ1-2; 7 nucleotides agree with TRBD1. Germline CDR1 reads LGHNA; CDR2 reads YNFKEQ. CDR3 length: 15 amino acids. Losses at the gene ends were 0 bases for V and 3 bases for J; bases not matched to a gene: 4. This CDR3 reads CASSQEGTVHYGYTF. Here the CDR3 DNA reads TGTGCCAGCAGCCAAGAAGGGACAGTTCACTATGGCTACACCTTC.

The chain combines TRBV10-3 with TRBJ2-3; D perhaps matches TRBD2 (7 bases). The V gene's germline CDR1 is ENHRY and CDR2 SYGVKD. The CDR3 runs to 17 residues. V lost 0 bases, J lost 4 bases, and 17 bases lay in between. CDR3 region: CAISESGGLGSSDTQYF. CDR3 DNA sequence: TGTGCCATCAGTGAGTCGGGGGGGCTCGGTTCCTCAGATACGCAGTATTTT.

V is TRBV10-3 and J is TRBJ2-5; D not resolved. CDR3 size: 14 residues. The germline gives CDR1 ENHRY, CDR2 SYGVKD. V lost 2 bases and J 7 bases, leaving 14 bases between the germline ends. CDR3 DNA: TGTGCCATCAGTGAGGGAGACCTCCGGTGGACCCAGTACTTC. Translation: CAISEGDLRWTQYF.

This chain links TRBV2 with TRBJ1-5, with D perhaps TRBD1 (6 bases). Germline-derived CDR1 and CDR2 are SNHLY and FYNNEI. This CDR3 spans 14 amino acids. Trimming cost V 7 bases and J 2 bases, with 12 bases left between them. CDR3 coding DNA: TGTGCCAGCACCAGAGACAGGCGCAATCAGCCCCAGCATTTT. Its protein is CASTRDRRNQPQHF.

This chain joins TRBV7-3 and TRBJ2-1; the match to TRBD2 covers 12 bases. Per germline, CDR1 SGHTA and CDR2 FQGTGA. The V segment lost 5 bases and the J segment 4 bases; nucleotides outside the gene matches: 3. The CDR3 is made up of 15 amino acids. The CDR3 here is CASSRGLAGYNEQFF. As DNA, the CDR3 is TGTGCCAGCAGCAGGGGACTAGCGGGTTACAATGAGCAGTTCTTC.

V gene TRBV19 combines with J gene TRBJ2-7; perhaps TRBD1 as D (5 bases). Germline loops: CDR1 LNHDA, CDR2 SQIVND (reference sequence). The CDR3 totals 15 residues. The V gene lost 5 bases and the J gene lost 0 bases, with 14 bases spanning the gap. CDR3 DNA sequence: TGTGCCAGTAGTCCGGCAGGGTCTAGCTCCTACGAGCAGTACTTC. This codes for CASSPAGSSSYEQYF.

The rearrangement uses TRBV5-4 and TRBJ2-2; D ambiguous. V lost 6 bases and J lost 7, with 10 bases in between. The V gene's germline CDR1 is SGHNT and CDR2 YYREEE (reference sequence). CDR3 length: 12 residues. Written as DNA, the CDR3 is TGTGCCAGCACCAAAGCTGGCGGGGAGCTGTTTTTT. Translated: CASTKAGGELFF.

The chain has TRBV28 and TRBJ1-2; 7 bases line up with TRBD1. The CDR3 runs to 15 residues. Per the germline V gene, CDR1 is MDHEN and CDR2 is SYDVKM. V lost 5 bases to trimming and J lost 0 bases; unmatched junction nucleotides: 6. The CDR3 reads CASSLGTDTNYGYTF. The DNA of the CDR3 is TGTGCCAGCAGTCTAGGGACAGATACTAACTATGGCTACACCTTC.

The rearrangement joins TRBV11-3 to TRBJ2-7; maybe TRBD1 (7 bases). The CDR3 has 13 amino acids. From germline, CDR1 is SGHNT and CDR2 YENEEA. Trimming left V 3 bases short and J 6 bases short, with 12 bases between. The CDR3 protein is CASSLDRRAEQYF. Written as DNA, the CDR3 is TGTGCCAGCAGCTTGGACAGGAGGGCCGAGCAGTACTTC. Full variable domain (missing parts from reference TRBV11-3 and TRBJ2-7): EAGVVQSPRYKIIEKKQPVAFWCNPISGHNTLYWYLQNLGQGPELLIRYENEEAVDDSQLPKDRFSAERLKGVDSTLKIQPAELGDSAVYLCASSLDRRAEQYFGPGTRLTVT.

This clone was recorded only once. The CDR3 DNA reads as TGTGCCAGTAGTATCAGGGGGCCGGGCTGGTCCTACAATGAGCAGTTCTTC. This gives the protein CASSIRGPGWSYNEQFF. V is TRBV19 and J is TRBJ2-1, with 8 bases matching TRBD1. The CDR3 extends over 17 amino acids. V lost 3 bases to trimming and J lost 1 base; unmatched junction nucleotides: 8. Germline V gives CDR1 LNHDA, CDR2 SQIVND (reference sequence).

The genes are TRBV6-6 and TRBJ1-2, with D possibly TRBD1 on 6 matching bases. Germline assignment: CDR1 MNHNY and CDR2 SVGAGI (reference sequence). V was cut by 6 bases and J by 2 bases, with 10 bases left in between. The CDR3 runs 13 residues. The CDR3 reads CASRTGQNYGYTF. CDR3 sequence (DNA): TGTGCCAGCAGGACCGGACAGAACTATGGCTACACCTTC.

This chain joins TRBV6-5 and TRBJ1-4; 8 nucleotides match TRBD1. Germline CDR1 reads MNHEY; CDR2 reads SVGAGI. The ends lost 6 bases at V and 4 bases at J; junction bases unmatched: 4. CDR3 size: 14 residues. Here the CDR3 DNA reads TGTGCCAGCAGGACAGGGGCGATTAATGAAAAACTGTTTTTT. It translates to CASRTGAINEKLFF.

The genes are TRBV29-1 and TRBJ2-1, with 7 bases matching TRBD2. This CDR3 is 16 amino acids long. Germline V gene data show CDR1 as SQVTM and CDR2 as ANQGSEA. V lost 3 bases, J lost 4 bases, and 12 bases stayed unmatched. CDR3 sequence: CSVDPASGNLYNEQFF. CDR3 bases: TGCAGCGTTGATCCGGCTAGCGGAAACCTTTACAATGAGCAGTTCTTC.

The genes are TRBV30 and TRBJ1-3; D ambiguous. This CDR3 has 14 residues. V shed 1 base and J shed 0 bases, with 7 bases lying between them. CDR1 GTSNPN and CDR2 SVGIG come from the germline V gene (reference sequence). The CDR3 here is CAWSDYSSGNTIYF. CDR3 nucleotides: TGTGCCTGGAGTGATTATAGCTCTGGAAACACCATATATTTT.

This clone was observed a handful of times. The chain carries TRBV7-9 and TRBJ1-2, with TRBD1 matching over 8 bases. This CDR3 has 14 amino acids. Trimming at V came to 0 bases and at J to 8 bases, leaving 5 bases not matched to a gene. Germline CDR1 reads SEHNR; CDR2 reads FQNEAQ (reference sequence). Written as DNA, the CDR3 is TGTGCCAGCAGCTTAGCGACAGGGGCTGGCGGCTACACCTTC. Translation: CASSLATGAGGYTF.

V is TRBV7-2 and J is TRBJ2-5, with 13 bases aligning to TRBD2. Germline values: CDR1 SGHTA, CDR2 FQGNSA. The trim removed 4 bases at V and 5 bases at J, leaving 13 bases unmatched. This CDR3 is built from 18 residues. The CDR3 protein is CASSSLATSGGAGETQYF. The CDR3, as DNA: TGTGCCAGCAGCTCCCTCGCCACTAGCGGGGGGGCCGGGGAGACCCAGTACTTC.

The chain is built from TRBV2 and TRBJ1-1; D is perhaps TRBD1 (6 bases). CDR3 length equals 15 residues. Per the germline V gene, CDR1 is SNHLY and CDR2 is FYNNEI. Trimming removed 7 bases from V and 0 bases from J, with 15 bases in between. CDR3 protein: CASKLLGQMNTEAFF. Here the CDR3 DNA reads TGTGCCAGCAAGCTTCTTGGACAGATGAACACTGAAGCTTTCTTT.

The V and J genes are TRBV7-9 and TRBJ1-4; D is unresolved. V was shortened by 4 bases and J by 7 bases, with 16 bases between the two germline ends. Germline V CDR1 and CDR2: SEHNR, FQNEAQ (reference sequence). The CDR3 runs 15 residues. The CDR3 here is CASSSAPETAEKLFF. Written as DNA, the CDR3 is TGTGCCAGCAGCTCGGCACCGGAGACGGCTGAAAAACTGTTTTTT. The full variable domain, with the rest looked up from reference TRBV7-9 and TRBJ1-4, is DTGVSQNPRHKITKRGQNVTFRCDPISEHNRLYWYRQTLGQGPEFLTYFQNEAQLEKSRLLSDRFSAERPKGSFSTLEIQRTEQGDSAMYLCASSSAPETAEKLFFGSGTQLSVL.

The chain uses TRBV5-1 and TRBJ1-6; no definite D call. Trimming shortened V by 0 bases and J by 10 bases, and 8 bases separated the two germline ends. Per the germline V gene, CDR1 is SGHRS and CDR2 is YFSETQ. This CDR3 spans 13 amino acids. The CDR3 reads CASSLASRSPLHF. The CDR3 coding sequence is TGCGCCAGCAGCTTGGCGTCTCGGTCACCCCTCCACTTT.

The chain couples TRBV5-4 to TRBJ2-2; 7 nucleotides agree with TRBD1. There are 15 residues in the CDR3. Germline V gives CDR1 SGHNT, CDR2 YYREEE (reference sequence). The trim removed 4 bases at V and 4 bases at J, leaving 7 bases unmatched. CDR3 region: CASSRDSPGTGELFF. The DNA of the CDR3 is TGTGCCAGCAGCCGGGACAGCCCTGGCACCGGGGAGCTGTTTTTT.